This is a list of T cell receptor beta chains from one sample in a study of T cell responses to AZD1222 COVID-19 vaccine. Sequencing was performed with immunoSEQ multiplex PCR; in TCRdb, only in-frame clones are kept and a portion is missing. The data show around 87,000 clones, approximately 91% seen once. The sequencing used peripheral blood, collected on day 0 of AZD1222 vaccination. The receptors originated from an adult in good health. Both conserved end residues are part of each CDR3. Fields, in order: D gene, V gene, clone size, J gene, CDR3 DNA, CDR3 protein. A D gene is named only where the DNA matches it firmly. Not every row has a clone size; where given, it reads once, few, many or a size class.

TRBD1	TRBV7-8	NA	TRBJ2-7	TGTGCCAGCAGCTTAGGTACAGGGGCCGAGCAGTACTTC	CASSLGTGAEQYF
NA	TRBV7-9	NA	TRBJ2-7	TGTGCCACCTCACCTCTCAGGCTTAGCTCCTACGAGCAGTACTTC	CATSPLRLSSYEQYF
NA	TRBV12-3/TRBV12-4	hyperexpanded	TRBJ2-3	TGTGCCAGCGGCCCGGGGAGGAGTACGCAGTATTTT	CASGPGRSTQYF
TRBD1	TRBV7-9	NA	TRBJ1-5	TGTGCCAGCACCCCGTCAGATCACCGGGACAGGGATGGTAACGATAGCAATCAGCCCCAGCATTTT	CASTPSDHRDRDGNDSNQPQHF
TRBD1	TRBV4-3	once	TRBJ2-2	TGCGCCAGCAGCCAAAAGTTTTTGGGGGGACAGGGCTCCACCGGGGAGCTGTTTTTT	CASSQKFLGGQGSTGELFF
NA	TRBV3-1/TRBV3-2	NA	TRBJ1-2	TGTGCCAGCAGCCCCTCGAGGGGCGGCTACACCTTC	CASSPSRGGYTF
TRBD1	TRBV29-1	NA	TRBJ2-7	TGCAGCGTTGAAGATGGCCCAGGGACAGGGGGAACCCACGAGCAGTACTTC	CSVEDGPGTGGTHEQYF
TRBD2	TRBV25-1	few	TRBJ2-1	TGTGCCAGCAGTGGTGGGACTAGCGGGGTCACTGAGCAGTTCTTC	CASSGGTSGVTEQFF
NA	TRBV9	NA	TRBJ1-6	TGTGCCAGCAGCGCGGCACAGGATTCACCCCTCCACTTT	CASSAAQDSPLHF
NA	TRBV11-2	NA	TRBJ2-5	TGTGCCAGCAGCTTAAAGGGGCAGCCCCTCAGCGAGACCCAGTACTTC	CASSLKGQPLSETQYF
NA	TRBV5-1	NA	TRBJ1-2	TGCGCCAGCAGCTTGGAACAGGTTAGCTACACCTTC	CASSLEQVSYTF
TRBD1	TRBV4-3	NA	TRBJ1-1	TGCGCCAGCAGCCAAGGGGGGACAGGGAAGGGGACTGAAGCTTTCTTT	CASSQGGTGKGTEAFF
NA	TRBV5-6	NA	TRBJ1-2	TGTGCCAGCAGCTCCTCTCCTGAGTGGGGCTACACCTTC	CASSSSPEWGYTF
TRBD2	TRBV5-1	NA	TRBJ2-5	TGCGCCAGCAGCTTGGGCGCAGCGGGAGCCCAAGAGACCCAGTACTTC	CASSLGAAGAQETQYF
NA	TRBV4-1	NA	TRBJ1-6	TGCGCCAGCGCTGGGCAGTTTGGCTCACCCCTCCACTTT	CASAGQFGSPLHF
NA	TRBV5-6	NA	TRBJ2-7	TGTGCCAGCAGCTTGACTACAGGTTACGAGCAGTACTTC	CASSLTTGYEQYF
NA	TRBV18	NA	TRBJ1-2	TGTGCCAGCTCACCATTGGGTCTCTATGGCTACACCTTC	CASSPLGLYGYTF
NA	TRBV28	NA	TRBJ2-1	TGTGCCAGCAGTTCCCCAAGTACAGGGGGGGCAGATGAGCAGTTCTTC	CASSSPSTGGADEQFF
NA	TRBV2	NA	TRBJ2-7	TGTGCCAGCAGCCCGTTCTACGAGCAGTACTTC	CASSPFYEQYF
TRBD1	TRBV30	NA	TRBJ1-2	TGTGCCTGGAGTGGGACAGGTTATGGCTACACCTTC	CAWSGTGYGYTF
NA	TRBV27	NA	TRBJ1-6	TGTGCCAGCAGTTTCGACAGAACCTATTCACCCCTCCACTTT	CASSFDRTYSPLHF
TRBD2	TRBV5-4	NA	TRBJ2-7	TGTGCCAGCAGCGTGGGGACTAGCCCAGGCCGGGTGGAGCAGTACTTC	CASSVGTSPGRVEQYF
NA	TRBV29-1	once	TRBJ2-1	TGCAGCGTCTTGAAGAGCATGGCGGTGAGCTCCTACAATGAGCAGTTCTTC	CSVLKSMAVSSYNEQFF
NA	TRBV7-9	NA	TRBJ2-7	TGTGCCAGCAGCTTAGTCAGGGGGGTCCCTTGGGGACCCTACGAGCAGTACTTC	CASSLVRGVPWGPYEQYF
TRBD2	TRBV18	NA	TRBJ2-2	TGTGCCAGCTCACGCGGGAGCACCGGGGAGCTGTTTTTT	CASSRGSTGELFF
NA	TRBV12-5	NA	TRBJ2-7	TGTGCTAGTGCCCCCTTCCCAGACGGCTACGAGCAGTACTTC	CASAPFPDGYEQYF
TRBD1	TRBV9	few	TRBJ2-7	TGTGCCAGCAGCCCTCGGGACAGGGGCTACGAGCAGTACTTC	CASSPRDRGYEQYF
NA	TRBV14	NA	TRBJ2-3	TGTGCCAGCAGCCAATACAGAGATTCAGATACGCAGTATTTT	CASSQYRDSDTQYF
TRBD1	TRBV7-2	NA	TRBJ1-5	TGTGCCAGCAGCTTGGAGACAGGGCGTTCGCAGCCCCAGCATTTT	CASSLETGRSQPQHF